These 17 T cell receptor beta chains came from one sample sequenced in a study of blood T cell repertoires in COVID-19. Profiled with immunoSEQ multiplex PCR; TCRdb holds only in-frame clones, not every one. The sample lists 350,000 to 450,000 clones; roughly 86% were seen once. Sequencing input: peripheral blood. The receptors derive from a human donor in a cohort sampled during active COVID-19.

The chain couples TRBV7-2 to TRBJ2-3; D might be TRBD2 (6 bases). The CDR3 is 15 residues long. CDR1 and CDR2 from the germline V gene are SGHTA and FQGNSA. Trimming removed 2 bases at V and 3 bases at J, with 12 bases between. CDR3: CASSLMTGVTDTQYF. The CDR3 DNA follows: TGTGCCAGCAGCTTAATGACGGGGGTAACAGATACGCAGTATTTT.

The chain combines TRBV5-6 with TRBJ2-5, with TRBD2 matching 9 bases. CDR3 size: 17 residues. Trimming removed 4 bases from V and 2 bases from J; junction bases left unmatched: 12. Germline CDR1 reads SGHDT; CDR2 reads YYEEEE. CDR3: CASSPLLTRGGQETQYF. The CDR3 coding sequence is TGTGCCAGCAGCCCGCTATTAACGCGGGGGGGACAAGAGACCCAGTACTTC.

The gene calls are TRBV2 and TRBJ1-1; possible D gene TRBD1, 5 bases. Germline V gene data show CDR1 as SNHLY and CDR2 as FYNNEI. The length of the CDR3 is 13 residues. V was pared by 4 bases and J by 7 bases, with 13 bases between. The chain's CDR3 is CASSGHDSNEAFF. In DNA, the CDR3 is TGTGCCAGCAGTGGCCACGACAGCAATGAAGCTTTCTTT.

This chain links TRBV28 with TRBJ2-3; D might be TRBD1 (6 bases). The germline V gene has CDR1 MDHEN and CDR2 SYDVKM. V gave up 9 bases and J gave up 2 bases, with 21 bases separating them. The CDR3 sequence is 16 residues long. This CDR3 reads CASFKTGKGYTDTQYF. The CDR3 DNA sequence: TGTGCCAGTTTTAAGACAGGAAAGGGGTACACAGATACGCAGTATTTT.

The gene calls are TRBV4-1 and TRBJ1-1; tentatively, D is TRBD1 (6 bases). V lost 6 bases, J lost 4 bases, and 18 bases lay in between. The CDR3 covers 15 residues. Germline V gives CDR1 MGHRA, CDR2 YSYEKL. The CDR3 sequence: CASRVRVQGGTEAFF. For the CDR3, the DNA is TGCGCCAGCAGGGTTAGGGTCCAAGGGGGCACTGAAGCTTTCTTT.

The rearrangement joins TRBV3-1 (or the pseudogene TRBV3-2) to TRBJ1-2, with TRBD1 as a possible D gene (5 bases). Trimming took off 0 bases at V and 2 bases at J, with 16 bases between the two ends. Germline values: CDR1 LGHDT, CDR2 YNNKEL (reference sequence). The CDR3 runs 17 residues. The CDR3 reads CASSQEQSLKGNYGYTF. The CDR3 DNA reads TGTGCCAGCAGCCAAGAGCAATCTTTGAAGGGGAACTATGGCTACACCTTC.

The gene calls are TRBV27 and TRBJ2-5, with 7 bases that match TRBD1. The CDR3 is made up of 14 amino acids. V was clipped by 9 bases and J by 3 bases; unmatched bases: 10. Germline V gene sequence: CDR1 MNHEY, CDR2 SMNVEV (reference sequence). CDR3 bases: TGTGCCAGTATGGTGGACAGGAGAGAAGAGACCCAGTACTTC. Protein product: CASMVDRREETQYF.

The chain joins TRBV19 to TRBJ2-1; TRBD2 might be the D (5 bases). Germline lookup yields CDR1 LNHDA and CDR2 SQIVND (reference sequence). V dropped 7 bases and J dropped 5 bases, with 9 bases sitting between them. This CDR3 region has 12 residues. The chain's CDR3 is CASKDSNNEQFF. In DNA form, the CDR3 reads TGTGCCAGTAAGGACTCGAACAATGAGCAGTTCTTC.

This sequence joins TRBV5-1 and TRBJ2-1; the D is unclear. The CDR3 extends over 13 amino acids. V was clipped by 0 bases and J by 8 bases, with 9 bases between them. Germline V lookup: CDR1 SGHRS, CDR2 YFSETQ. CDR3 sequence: CASSLGAEDEQFF. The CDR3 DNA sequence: TGCGCCAGCAGCTTGGGCGCCGAGGATGAGCAGTTCTTC.

The CDR3 region is CATTGGDGYTF. CDR3 in DNA: TGTGCCACAACAGGGGGCGATGGCTACACCTTC. The chain recombines TRBV19 with TRBJ1-2; 9 positions match TRBD1. V trimming: 10 bases; J trimming: 6 bases; junction bases outside the gene matches: 3. CDR3 length: 11 residues. CDR1 LNHDA and CDR2 SQIVND come from the germline V gene (reference sequence).

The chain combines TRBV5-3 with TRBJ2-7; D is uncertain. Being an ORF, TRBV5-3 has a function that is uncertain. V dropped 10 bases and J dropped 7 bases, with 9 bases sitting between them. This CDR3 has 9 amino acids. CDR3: CAWPREQYF. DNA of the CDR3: TGTGCCTGGCCTAGGGAGCAGTACTTC.

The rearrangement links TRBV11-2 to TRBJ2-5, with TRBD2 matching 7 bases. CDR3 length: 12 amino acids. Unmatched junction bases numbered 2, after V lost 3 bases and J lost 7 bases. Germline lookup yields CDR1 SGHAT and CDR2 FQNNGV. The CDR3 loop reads CASSFGEGTQYF. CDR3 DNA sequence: TGTGCCAGCAGCTTCGGGGAGGGGACCCAGTACTTC.

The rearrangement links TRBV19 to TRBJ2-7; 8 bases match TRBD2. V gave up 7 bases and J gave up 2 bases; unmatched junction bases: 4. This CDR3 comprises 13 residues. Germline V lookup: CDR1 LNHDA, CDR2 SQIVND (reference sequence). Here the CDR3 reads CASNVSGTYEQYF. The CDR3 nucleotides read TGTGCCAGTAACGTTAGCGGGACCTACGAGCAGTACTTC.

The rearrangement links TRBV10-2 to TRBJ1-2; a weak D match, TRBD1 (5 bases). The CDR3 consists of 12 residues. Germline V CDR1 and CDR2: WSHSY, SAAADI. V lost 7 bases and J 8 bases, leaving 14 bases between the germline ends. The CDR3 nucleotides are TGCGCCAGCACCCTAGGGGCGCAAGGCTACACCTTC. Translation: CASTLGAQGYTF.

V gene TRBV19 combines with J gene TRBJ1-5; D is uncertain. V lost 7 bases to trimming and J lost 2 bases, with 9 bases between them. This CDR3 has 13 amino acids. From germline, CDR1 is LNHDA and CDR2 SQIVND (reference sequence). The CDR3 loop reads CASTTGGNQPQHF. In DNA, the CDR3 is TGTGCCAGTACGACGGGTGGCAATCAGCCCCAGCATTTT.

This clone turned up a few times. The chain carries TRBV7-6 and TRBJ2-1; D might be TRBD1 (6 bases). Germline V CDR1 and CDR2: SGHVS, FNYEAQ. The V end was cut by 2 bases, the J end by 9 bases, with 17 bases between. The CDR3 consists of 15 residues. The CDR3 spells CASSLYTRGGGEQFF. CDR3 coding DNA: TGTGCCAGCAGCTTATACACCAGGGGCGGAGGTGAGCAGTTCTTC.

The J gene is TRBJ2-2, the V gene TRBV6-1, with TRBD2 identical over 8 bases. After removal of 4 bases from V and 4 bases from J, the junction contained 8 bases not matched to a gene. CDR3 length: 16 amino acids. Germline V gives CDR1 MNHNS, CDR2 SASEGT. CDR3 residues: CASSGLAGGSTGELFF. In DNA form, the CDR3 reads TGTGCCAGCAGTGGGCTTGCGGGGGGATCCACCGGGGAGCTGTTTTTT.